Listed below are T cell receptor beta chains from one sample, sequenced in a study of CD8 T cell repertoires and HIV-1 epitope variants. The antigens for these receptors are not known. Sequencing used immunoSEQ multiplex PCR; TCRdb keeps in-frame clones, though not all of them. This sample has under 3,500 clones, with less than 80% found just once. The sample consisted of cultured CD8+ T cells derived from PBMCs. The receptors shown here come from a male donor with HIV. Each CDR3 is given with its conserved first and last residue. The D gene is left open where the match is weak. Size values are once, few and many counts, or a class for expanded clones, and some rows have none.

TRBD1,TRBJ1-4,NA,TRBV19,CATGQGAGEKLFF,TGTGCCACGGGACAGGGGGCAGGTGAAAAACTGTTTTTT
NA,TRBJ2-1,once,TRBV6-5,CASSKTGFNEQFF,TGTGCCAGCAGTAAGACAGGATTCAATGAGCAGTTCTTC
NA,TRBJ1-2,few,TRBV7-9,CASSLTAGNYGYTF,TGTGCCAGCAGCTTAACGGCAGGGAACTATGGCTACACCTTC
NA,TRBJ1-2,NA,TRBV5-6,CASSLGLPKTLGDGYTF,TGTGCCAGCAGCTTGGGACTACCGAAAACCCTAGGGGATGGCTACACCTTC
NA,TRBJ2-1,NA,TRBV15,CATSPTQPSYNEQFF,TGTGCCACCAGCCCGACTCAACCGTCCTACAATGAGCAGTTCTTC
TRBD1,TRBJ2-3,NA,TRBV5-4,CASRSGTDSTDTQYF,TGTGCCAGCAGGTCCGGGACAGATAGCACAGATACGCAGTATTTT
TRBD2,TRBJ2-5,NA,TRBV5-6,CASSLSLERGEETQYF,TGTGCCAGCAGCTTGAGTTTAGAGCGGGGGGAAGAGACCCAGTACTTC
TRBD2,TRBJ2-5,NA,TRBV6-6,CASSRALGEGRETQYF,TGTGCCAGCAGCCGAGCTTTGGGGGAGGGCCGTGAGACCCAGTACTTC
NA,TRBJ2-1,NA,TRBV2,CASSPYPKSYNEQFF,TGTGCCAGCAGTCCTTATCCTAAGAGCTACAATGAGCAGTTCTTC
NA,TRBJ1-2,NA,TRBV9,CASSVEVGDYGYTF,TGTGCCAGCAGCGTAGAGGTGGGGGACTATGGCTACACCTTC
NA,TRBJ2-6,few,TRBV6-1,CASSEATRVTGTANVLTF,TGTGCCAGCAGTGAAGCGACGAGGGTGACAGGCACTGCCAACGTCCTGACTTTC
TRBD2,TRBJ2-3,NA,TRBV4-1,CASSQKGSGKTDTQYF,TGCGCCAGCAGCCAAAAGGGAAGCGGGAAAACAGATACGCAGTATTTT
TRBD1,TRBJ2-4,NA,TRBV19,CASSPGQGNIQYF,TGTGCCAGTAGTCCGGGACAGGGAAACATTCAGTACTTC
NA,TRBJ2-3,NA,TRBV9,CASSVGGPSTDTQYF,TGTGCCAGCAGCGTGGGCGGGCCTAGCACAGATACGCAGTATTTT
TRBD1,TRBJ1-1,NA,TRBV27,CASSTRTGGTEAFF,TGTGCCAGCAGTACAAGGACAGGGGGCACTGAAGCTTTCTTT
NA,TRBJ1-6,NA,TRBV28,CASTIGSIYSPLHF,TGTGCCAGCACCATAGGGTCTATCTATTCACCCCTCCACTTT
NA,TRBJ1-2,few,TRBV27,CASSFWPLSDGYTF,TGTGCCAGCAGTTTCTGGCCTCTGTCTGACGGCTACACCTTC
NA,TRBJ2-3,few,TRBV28,CASSLDSTDTQYF,TGTGCCAGCAGTCTTGACTCAACAGATACGCAGTATTTT
TRBD1,TRBJ1-2,medium-sized,TRBV30,CAPTGGSFYGYTF,TGTGCCCCTACAGGGGGGTCCTTCTATGGCTACACCTTC
NA,TRBJ2-7,NA,TRBV7-9,CATSSGRSYEQYF,TGTGCCACATCATCCGGCAGGTCCTACGAGCAGTACTTC
TRBD2,TRBJ2-7,NA,TRBV6-1,CASSEDYGVRGDDYEQYF,TGTGCCAGCAGTGAAGACTATGGGGTCCGGGGGGACGACTACGAGCAGTACTTC
NA,TRBJ2-7,few,TRBV6-6,CASSPGPLEQYF,TGTGCCAGCAGTCCGGGGCCGCTCGAGCAGTACTTC
TRBD2,TRBJ2-1,NA,TRBV19,CASSLAGYNEQFF,TGTGCCAGTAGTTTAGCGGGCTACAATGAGCAGTTCTTC
TRBD2,TRBJ2-7,NA,TRBV5-1,CASSRTSGTTSSYEQYF,TGCGCCAGCAGTCGGACTAGCGGGACTACTAGCTCCTACGAGCAGTACTTC
NA,TRBJ1-1,few,TRBV19,CASASGGITEAFF,TGTGCCAGTGCGTCGGGAGGGATCACTGAAGCTTTCTTT
NA,TRBJ2-3,once,TRBV7-2,CASSSGTDTQYF,TGTGCCAGCAGCTCCGGCACAGATACGCAGTATTTT
NA,TRBJ2-7,NA,TRBV6-5,CASSYSGEGQYF,TGTGCCAGCAGTTACTCGGGTGAAGGGCAGTACTTC
NA,TRBJ1-4,NA,TRBV27,CASSLNRFPRGEKLFF,TGTGCCAGCAGTTTAAACAGGTTCCCCCGAGGTGAAAAACTGTTTTTT
NA,TRBJ2-1,NA,TRBV19,CASSRSSYNEQFF,TGTGCCAGTAGCCGGAGCTCCTACAATGAGCAGTTCTTC